This T cell receptor (beta chain) appears in the sequencing data of a study of Tregs in tolerant kidney transplant recipients. Profiled with immunoSEQ multiplex PCR; TCRdb holds only in-frame clones, not every one. The sample holds under 90,000 clones; 90% to 95% are singletons and the top ten take 1.6%. The ends were cut back, 2 bases at V and 2 bases at J, with 10 bases in the middle. Germline CDR1 and CDR2: SEHNR and FQNEAQ (reference sequence). The CDR3 consists of 14 residues. The nonmyeloablative bone marrow transplants came from related graft donors, with transient mixed chimerism. The specimen was CD4+ T cells from blood (PBMCs), collected 24 months after the transplant. The chain links TRBV7-9 to TRBJ2-7; no firm D call. The sequence derives from a human patient who received a combined kidney and bone marrow transplant. The graft donor may have given rise to some T cells. DNA for the CDR3: TGTGCCAGCAGCTTAATGACGGGTACCTACGAGCAGTACTTC. Amino acid sequence: CASSLMTGTYEQYF.